These 16 T cell receptor beta chains were all obtained from the same sample, sequenced in a study of human T cells and chemical hapten exposure. As to time point: patch test 1, 2 weeks after DPC sensitization. Regarding treatment: therapeutic diphenylcyclopropenone sensitization with weekly scalp DPC. In TCRdb, the RACE reads were re-called with MiXCR into one record per CDR3 protein. Of around 300,000 distinct CDR3 sequences listed, roughly 6.9% are singletons. The source material was whole blood, sampled in connection with sensitization to the hapten diphenylcyclopropenone (DPC). These receptors were collected from a woman aged 18-35 years with alopecia areata. Some clones in this sample may be carry-over from other donors' samples.

This clonotype was detected only a few times. This chain joins TRBV20-1 and TRBJ2-2; tentative D call: TRBD2 (5 bases). Germline-derived CDR1 and CDR2 are DFQATT and SNEGSKA (reference sequence). The CDR3 covers 15 residues. The ends were cut back, 0 bases at V and 2 bases at J, with 10 bases in the middle. The CDR3 region is CSARDPGINTGELFF. CDR3 coding DNA: TGCAGTGCTAGAGACCCGGGGATCAACACCGGGGAGCTGTTTTTT.

The chain couples TRBV29-1 to TRBJ2-3; a possible D gene is TRBD1 (5 bases). The CDR3 has 13 residues. V shed 4 bases and J shed 6 bases, with 14 bases lying between them. The germline V gene has CDR1 SQVTM and CDR2 ANQGSEA. Here the CDR3 DNA reads TGCAGCGTTGGGGCTAGGGGCGACGATACGCAGTATTTT. Translated, it gives CSVGARGDDTQYF.

The chain links TRBV4-2 to TRBJ1-2, with TRBD1 matching over 10 bases. CDR3 length: 16 residues. The germline gives CDR1 LGHNA, CDR2 YNFKEQ. The trim removed 3 bases at V and 4 bases at J, leaving 8 bases unmatched. The CDR3 coding sequence is TGTGCCAGCAGCCAGGTACCGGGACAGGGGCCCTATGGCTACACCTTC. This translates into CASSQVPGQGPYGYTF.

The J gene is TRBJ2-3, the V gene TRBV2; 7 bases fit TRBD1. The germline gives CDR1 SNHLY, CDR2 FYNNEI. Losses at the gene ends were 9 bases for V and 3 bases for J; bases not matched to a gene: 9. This CDR3 contains 14 residues. The CDR3 DNA sequence: TGTGCCAGTTCCGATGACAGGGCTACAGATACGCAGTATTTT. The encoded protein is CASSDDRATDTQYF.

The chain couples TRBV20-1 to TRBJ1-2; TRBD1 might be the D (5 bases). The CDR3 totals 13 residues. Germline CDR1 is DFQATT and CDR2 is SNEGSKA (reference sequence). V lost 7 bases, J lost 8 bases, and 20 bases lay in between. CDR3 DNA: TGCAGTGTAAATGATAGGGACGTTTGGGGCTACACCTTC. Protein: CSVNDRDVWGYTF.

At least ten counts were recorded for this clonotype. The V gene is TRBV4-1, the J gene TRBJ2-7, with D perhaps matching TRBD1 (5 bases). There are 14 residues in the CDR3. V was shortened by 5 bases and J by 5 bases, with 16 bases between the two germline ends. Germline CDR1 and CDR2: MGHRA and YSYEKL. The CDR3 DNA reads as TGCGCCAGCAGCTTCAGGGTAAGCAACGACGAGCAGTACTTC. Its protein product is CASSFRVSNDEQYF.

This rearrangement joins TRBV5-5 to TRBJ1-1, with D possibly matching TRBD1 (6 bases). Trimming pared 6 bases from V and 7 bases from J, leaving 22 bases between. This CDR3 has 15 amino acids. Germline CDR1 reads SGHKS; CDR2 reads YYEKEE (reference sequence). Written as DNA, the CDR3 is TGTGCCAGCACCATGGAGGACAGTTCTTGGGTTGAAGCTTTCTTT. Encoded protein: CASTMEDSSWVEAFF. Variable domain in full (rest from reference TRBV5-5 and TRBJ1-1): DAGVTQSPTHLIKTRGQQVTLRCSPISGHKSVSWYQQVLGQGPQFIFQYYEKEERGRGNFPDRFSARQFPNYSSELNVNALLLGDSALYLCASTMEDSSWVEAFFGQGTRLTVV.

This clonotype was recorded many times. The chain is built from TRBV29-1 and TRBJ2-6, with D hard to call. The germline V gene has CDR1 SQVTM and CDR2 ANQGSEA. Between the trimmed V and J ends, which lost 4 bases and 2 bases, there was a span of 6 bases. This CDR3 is 13 amino acids long. CDR3 bases: TGCAGCGTTGCTGGACCTGGGGCCAACGTCCTGACTTTC. It is translated as CSVAGPGANVLTF.

This clonotype was counted only a few times. This rearrangement joins TRBV28 to TRBJ2-3, with D uncertain. The CDR3 consists of 11 residues. V was pared by 7 bases and J by 3 bases, with 5 bases between. CDR1 and CDR2 (germline): MDHEN, SYDVKM. CDR3 sequence (DNA): TGTGCCAGCATGGGGACAGATACGCAGTATTTT. Encoded protein: CASMGTDTQYF.

There are a few counts of this clonotype. A junction boundary mismatches the germline segment, possibly from a read error. V usage is TRBV6-2 or TRBV6-3 and J usage is TRBJ1-6; unclear D gene. Germline CDR1 reads MNHEY; CDR2 reads SVGEGT. The CDR3 runs 16 residues. In DNA, the CDR3 is TGTGCCAGCAGTACCCCCCGACGCAGCTATATTTCACCCCTCCACTTT. Translating gives CASSTPRRSYISPLHF.

This clonotype was recorded at least ten times. This rearrangement joins TRBV27 to TRBJ1-6, with D unresolved. The CDR3 is 13 residues long. In germline, CDR1 is MNHEY, CDR2 SMNVEV (reference sequence). The ends were cut back, 7 bases at V and 3 bases at J, with 7 bases in the middle. The CDR3 is CASTPSYNSPLHF. CDR3 coding DNA: TGTGCCAGCACCCCCAGCTATAATTCACCCCTCCACTTT.

The chain carries TRBV6-5 and TRBJ2-7; no firm D call. Trimming shortened V by 2 bases and J by 2 bases, and 13 bases separated the two germline ends. The CDR3 has 15 amino acids. The germline V gene encodes CDR1 MNHEY and CDR2 SVGAGI. CDR3 sequence: CASSYGSRPAYEQYF. CDR3 sequence (DNA): TGTGCCAGCAGTTACGGATCTAGGCCCGCCTACGAGCAGTACTTC.

The chain employs TRBV7-3 and TRBJ1-5, with no clear D. CDR1 SGHTA and CDR2 FQGTGA come from the germline V gene. V lost 1 base to trimming and J lost 0 bases, with 13 bases between them. The CDR3 is made up of 17 amino acids. This chain's CDR3 is CASSLSFGPFSNQPQHF. The CDR3 bases are TGTGCCAGCAGCTTAAGTTTTGGGCCGTTTAGCAATCAGCCCCAGCATTTT.

V usage is TRBV6-6 and J usage is TRBJ1-1; D unclear. The CDR3 totals 15 residues. Germline V lookup: CDR1 MNHNY, CDR2 SVGAGI (reference sequence). V lost 2 bases and J 1 base, leaving 11 bases between the germline ends. CDR3 sequence: CASSYEGLPNTEAFF. CDR3 DNA sequence: TGTGCCAGCAGTTACGAAGGCTTGCCGAACACTGAAGCTTTCTTT.

The table lists this clonotype with a count of one. The chain combines TRBV6-5 with TRBJ2-3; D unclear. The CDR3 loop spans 13 amino acids. Germline CDR1 is MNHEY and CDR2 is SVGAGI. The V end was cut by 9 bases, the J end by 7 bases, with 17 bases between. The CDR3 nucleotides are TGTGCCAGTTCAGGCACTTTTCCTCATACGCAGTATTTT. Its translation: CASSGTFPHTQYF.

The sample holds a few counts of this clonotype. This sequence joins TRBV7-2 and TRBJ2-7; TRBD2 aligns across 13 bases. After removal of 3 bases from V and 2 bases from J, the junction contained 7 bases not matched to a gene. Germline-derived CDR1 and CDR2 are SGHTA and FQGNSA. The CDR3 consists of 17 residues. The CDR3: CASSFTSGGASTYEQYF. CDR3 nucleotides: TGTGCCAGCAGCTTTACTAGCGGGGGGGCCTCGACCTACGAGCAGTACTTC.